The source of this T cell receptor (beta chain) is a study of monozygotic twins with inflammatory bowel disease. TCRdb re-called the 5' RACE reads and gives one entry per CDR3 protein, without DNA. The table for this sample gives over 110,000 distinct CDR3 sequences. General study points: IBD patients showed reduced TCRbeta diversity (inverse Simpson) versus healthy co-twins. Repertoires of patients may have been made more variable by differing immunosuppressive treatments.

Comments on this clonotype: Its cognate antigen is unknown.

A roughly 2.5 ml blood sample was drawn per donor. Unfractionated whole blood yielded total RNA, and T cells were not sorted. CDR1 is MDHEN and CDR2 is SYDVKM in the germline V gene. The CDR3 runs 17 residues. This chain links TRBV28 with TRBJ1-5; TCRdb's D gene call, TRBD1, goes unchecked for lack of DNA. The TCR was taken from a human donor with ulcerative colitis or Crohn's disease, or a healthy co-twin of an affected twin (not recorded which). Sequencing used blood. The CDR3 is CASSSAATGYREQPQHF. The variable domain in full, completed from reference TRBV28 and TRBJ1-5, reads DVKVTQSSRYLVKRTGEKVFLECVQDMDHENMFWYRQDPGLGLRLIYFSYDVKMKEKGDIPEGYSVSREKKERFSLILESASTNQTSMYLCASSSAATGYREQPQHFGDGTRLSIL.